The 6 T cell receptor beta chains below all came from one sample that was sequenced in a study of T cell responses to AZD1222 COVID-19 vaccine. Assay: immunoSEQ multiplex PCR; the TCRdb copy retains only in-frame clones and omits some. The sample lists roughly 120,000 clones, about 87% occurring once. This specimen was peripheral blood, taken 28 days after the second AZD1222 dose. Source of these receptors: an adult who received the AZD1222 COVID-19 vaccine.

V gene TRBV9 combines with J gene TRBJ1-5; D is undetermined. The germline V gene encodes CDR1 SGDLS and CDR2 YYNGEE. The CDR3 is made up of 13 amino acids. V was clipped by 4 bases and J by 1 base, with 6 bases between them. The DNA of the CDR3 is TGTGCCAGCAGCCTGGACAGCAATCAGCCCCAGCATTTT. This encodes CASSLDSNQPQHF.

This chain uses TRBV20-1 with TRBJ1-3, with D unresolved. Trimming left V 3 bases short and J 2 bases short, with 17 bases between. The germline V gene has CDR1 DFQATT and CDR2 SNEGSKA (reference sequence). This CDR3 region has 16 residues. Here the CDR3 DNA reads TGCAGTGCTAGTGGCCATGGAAGTAGGACTGGAAACACCATATATTTT. Protein: CSASGHGSRTGNTIYF.

In its sample, this clone was seen a few times. The CDR3 nucleotides are TGTGCCAGCACAGAGGTGGGGCGGGGGGGCTTGAATGAGCAGTTCTTC. Its translation is CASTEVGRGGLNEQFF. The V and J genes are TRBV5-4 and TRBJ2-1, with 9 bases matching TRBD2. The V segment lost 6 bases and the J segment 7 bases; nucleotides outside the gene matches: 14. CDR1 and CDR2 (germline): SGHNT, YYREEE (reference sequence). CDR3 length: 16 amino acids. The full variable domain, its missing parts supplied by reference TRBV5-4 and TRBJ2-1, is ETGVTQSPTHLIKTRGQQVTLRCSSQSGHNTVSWYQQALGQGPQFIFQYYREEENGRGNFPPRFSGLQFPNYSSELNVNALELDDSALYLCASTEVGRGGLNEQFFGPGTRLTVL.

V is TRBV18 and J is TRBJ2-5, with TRBD1 identical over 9 bases. The CDR3 has 16 amino acids. Germline CDR1 and CDR2: KGHSH and LQKENI. The J segment lost 1 base and the V segment lost 3 bases, leaving 6 bases of the junction unmatched. The CDR3 coding sequence is TGTGCCAGCTCACCTTTGGACAGGGGCCTCCAAGAGACCCAGTACTTC. It specifies CASSPLDRGLQETQYF.

The rearrangement uses TRBV5-6 and TRBJ1-1; D unresolved. The CDR3 length is 17 residues. Germline values: CDR1 SGHDT, CDR2 YYEEEE. Between the trimmed V and J ends, which lost 0 bases and 0 bases, there was a span of 15 bases. The DNA of the CDR3 is TGTGCCAGCAGCTTGGGTTTTCTGCAGGCCATGAACACTGAAGCTTTCTTT. Its translation: CASSLGFLQAMNTEAFF.

The rearrangement joins TRBV7-9 to TRBJ2-7, with D perhaps matching TRBD1 or TRBD2 (7 bases each). This CDR3 is built from 16 residues. CDR1 and CDR2 (germline): SEHNR, FQNEAQ (reference sequence). Trimming took off 5 bases at V and 3 bases at J, with 20 bases between the two ends. CDR3 coding DNA: TGTGCCAGCAGCCAGGGGGGGCCGGGAGACCTCTACGAGCAGTACTTC. Translation: CASSQGGPGDLYEQYF.